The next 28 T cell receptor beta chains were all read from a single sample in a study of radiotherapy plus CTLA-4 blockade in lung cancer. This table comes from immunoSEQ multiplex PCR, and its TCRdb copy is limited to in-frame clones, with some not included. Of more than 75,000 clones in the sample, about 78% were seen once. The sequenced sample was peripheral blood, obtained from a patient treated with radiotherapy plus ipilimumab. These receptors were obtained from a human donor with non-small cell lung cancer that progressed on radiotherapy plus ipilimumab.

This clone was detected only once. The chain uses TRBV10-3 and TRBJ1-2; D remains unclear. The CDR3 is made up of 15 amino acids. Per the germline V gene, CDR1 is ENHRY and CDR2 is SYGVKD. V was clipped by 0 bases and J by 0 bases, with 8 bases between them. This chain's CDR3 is CAISESPATNYGYTF. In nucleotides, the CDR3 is TGTGCCATCAGTGAGTCGCCAGCGACTAACTATGGCTACACCTTC.

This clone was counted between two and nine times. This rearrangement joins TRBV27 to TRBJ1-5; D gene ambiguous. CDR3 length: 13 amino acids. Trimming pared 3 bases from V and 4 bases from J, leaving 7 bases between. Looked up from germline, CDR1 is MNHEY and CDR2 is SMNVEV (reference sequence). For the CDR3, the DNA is TGTGCCAGCAGTTTTGTGGGGAATCAGCCCCAGCATTTT. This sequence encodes CASSFVGNQPQHF.

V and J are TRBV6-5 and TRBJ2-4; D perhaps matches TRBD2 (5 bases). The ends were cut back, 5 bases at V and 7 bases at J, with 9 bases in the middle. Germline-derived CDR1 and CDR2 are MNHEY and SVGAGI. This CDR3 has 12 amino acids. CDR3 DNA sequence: TGTGCCAGCAGTCTCGGGATGAACATTCAGTACTTC. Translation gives CASSLGMNIQYF.

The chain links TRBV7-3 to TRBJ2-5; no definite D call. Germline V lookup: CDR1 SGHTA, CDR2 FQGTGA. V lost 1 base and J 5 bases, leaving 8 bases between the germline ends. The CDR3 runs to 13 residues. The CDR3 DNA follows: TGTGCCAGCAGCTTAAGTCTGGGGGAGACCCAGTACTTC. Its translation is CASSLSLGETQYF.

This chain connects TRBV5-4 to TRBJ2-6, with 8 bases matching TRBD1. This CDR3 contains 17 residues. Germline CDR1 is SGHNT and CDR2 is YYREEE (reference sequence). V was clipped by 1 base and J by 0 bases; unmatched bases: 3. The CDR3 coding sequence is TGTGCCAGCAGCTTGCAGGGGGCTGGCTCTGGGGCCAACGTCCTGACTTTC. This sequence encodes CASSLQGAGSGANVLTF.

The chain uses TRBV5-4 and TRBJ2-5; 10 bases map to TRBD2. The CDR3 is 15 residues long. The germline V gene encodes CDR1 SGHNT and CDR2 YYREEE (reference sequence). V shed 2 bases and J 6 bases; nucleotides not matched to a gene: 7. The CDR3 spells CASSFRLAGEQTQYF. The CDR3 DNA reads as TGTGCCAGCAGCTTTAGGCTAGCGGGGGAGCAGACCCAGTACTTC.

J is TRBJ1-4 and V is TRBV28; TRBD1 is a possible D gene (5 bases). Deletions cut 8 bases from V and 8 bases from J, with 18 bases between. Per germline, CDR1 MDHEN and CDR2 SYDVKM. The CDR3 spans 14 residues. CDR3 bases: TGTGCCAGCCACCTGGGAGGACCAGGGGAAAAACTGTTTTTT. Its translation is CASHLGGPGEKLFF.

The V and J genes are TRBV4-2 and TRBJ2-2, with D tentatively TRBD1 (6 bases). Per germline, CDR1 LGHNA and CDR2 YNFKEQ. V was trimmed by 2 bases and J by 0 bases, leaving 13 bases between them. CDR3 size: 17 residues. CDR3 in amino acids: CASSQLEQGANTGELFF. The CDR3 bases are TGTGCCAGCAGCCAATTAGAACAGGGCGCGAACACCGGGGAGCTGTTTTTT.

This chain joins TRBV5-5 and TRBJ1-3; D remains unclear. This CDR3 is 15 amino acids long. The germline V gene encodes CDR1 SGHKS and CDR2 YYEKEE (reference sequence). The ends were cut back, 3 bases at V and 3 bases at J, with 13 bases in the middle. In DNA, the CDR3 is TGTGCCAGCAGCTCCCTTTTTGAGCTTGGAAACACCATATATTTT. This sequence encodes CASSSLFELGNTIYF.

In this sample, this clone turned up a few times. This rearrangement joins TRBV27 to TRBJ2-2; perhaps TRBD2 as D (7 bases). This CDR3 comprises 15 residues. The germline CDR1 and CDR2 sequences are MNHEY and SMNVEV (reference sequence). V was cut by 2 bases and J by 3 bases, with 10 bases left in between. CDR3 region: CASSLRGAYTGELFF. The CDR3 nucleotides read TGTGCCAGCAGTTTACGGGGGGCATACACCGGGGAGCTGTTTTTT.

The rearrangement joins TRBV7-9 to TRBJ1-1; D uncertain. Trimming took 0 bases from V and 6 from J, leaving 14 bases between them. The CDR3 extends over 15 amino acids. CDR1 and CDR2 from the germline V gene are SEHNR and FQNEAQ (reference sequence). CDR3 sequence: CASSLAQGYGAEAFF. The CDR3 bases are TGTGCCAGCAGCTTAGCGCAAGGGTACGGCGCTGAAGCTTTCTTT.

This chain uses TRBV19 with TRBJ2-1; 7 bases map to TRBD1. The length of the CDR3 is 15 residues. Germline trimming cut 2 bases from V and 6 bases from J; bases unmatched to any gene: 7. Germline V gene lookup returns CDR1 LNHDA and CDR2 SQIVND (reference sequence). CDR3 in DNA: TGTGCCAGTAGTATAAGGCAGGGGGTAGGCAATGAGCAGTTCTTC. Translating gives CASSIRQGVGNEQFF.

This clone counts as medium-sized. CDR3 bases: TGTGCCAGCAGCTTAGATAGGGACAGGGGCCCCTACGAGCAGTACTTC. Translation gives CASSLDRDRGPYEQYF. V is TRBV7-8 and J is TRBJ2-7, with TRBD1 matching over 10 bases. The CDR3 consists of 16 residues. The ends lost 1 base at V and 2 bases at J; junction bases unmatched: 5. CDR1 is SGHVS, CDR2 FQNEAQ, per germline. The variable domain in full, with the rest retrieved from reference TRBV7-8 and TRBJ2-7, is GAGVSQSPRYKVAKRGQDVALRCDPISGHVSLFWYQQALGQGPEFLTYFQNEAQLDKSGLPSDRFFAERPEGSVSTLKIQRTQQEDSAVYLCASSLDRDRGPYEQYFGPGTRLTVT.

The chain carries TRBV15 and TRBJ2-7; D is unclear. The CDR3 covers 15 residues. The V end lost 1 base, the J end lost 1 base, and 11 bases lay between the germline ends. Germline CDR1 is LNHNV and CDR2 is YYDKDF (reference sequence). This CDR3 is CATSRGGQLSYEQYF. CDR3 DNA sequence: TGTGCCACCAGCAGAGGTGGGCAGCTTTCCTACGAGCAGTACTTC.

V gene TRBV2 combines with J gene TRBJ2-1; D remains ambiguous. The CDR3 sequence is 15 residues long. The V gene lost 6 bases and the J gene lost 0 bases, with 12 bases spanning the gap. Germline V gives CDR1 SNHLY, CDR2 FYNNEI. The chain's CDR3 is CASRVPISSYNEQFF. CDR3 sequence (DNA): TGTGCCAGCAGGGTCCCAATAAGCTCCTACAATGAGCAGTTCTTC.

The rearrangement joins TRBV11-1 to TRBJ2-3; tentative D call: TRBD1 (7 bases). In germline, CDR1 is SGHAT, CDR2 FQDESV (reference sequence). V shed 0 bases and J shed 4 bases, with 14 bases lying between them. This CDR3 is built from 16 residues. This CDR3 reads CASSLAMEGAADTQYF. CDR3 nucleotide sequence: TGTGCCAGCAGCTTAGCTATGGAGGGGGCGGCAGATACGCAGTATTTT.

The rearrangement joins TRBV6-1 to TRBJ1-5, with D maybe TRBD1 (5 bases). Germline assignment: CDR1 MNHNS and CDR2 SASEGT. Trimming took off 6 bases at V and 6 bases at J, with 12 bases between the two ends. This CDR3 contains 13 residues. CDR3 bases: TGTGCCAGCAGAGCGACAGAGGGTCAGCCCCAGCATTTT. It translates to CASRATEGQPQHF.

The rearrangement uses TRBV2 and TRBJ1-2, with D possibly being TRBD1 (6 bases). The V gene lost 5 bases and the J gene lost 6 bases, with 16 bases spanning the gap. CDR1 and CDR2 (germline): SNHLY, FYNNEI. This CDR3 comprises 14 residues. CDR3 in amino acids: CASSPFEGVNGYTF. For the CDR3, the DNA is TGTGCCAGCAGTCCCTTTGAGGGGGTTAATGGCTACACCTTC.

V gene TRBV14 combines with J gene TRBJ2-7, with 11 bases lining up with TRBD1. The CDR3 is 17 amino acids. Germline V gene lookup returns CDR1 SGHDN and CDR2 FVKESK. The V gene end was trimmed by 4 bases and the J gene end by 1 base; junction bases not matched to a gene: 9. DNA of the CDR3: TGTGCCAGCAGCCGGGACAGGGGGAAGGTTCGTTCCTACGAGCAGTACTTC. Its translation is CASSRDRGKVRSYEQYF. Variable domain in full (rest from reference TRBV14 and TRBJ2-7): EAGVTQFPSHSVIEKGQTVTLRCDPISGHDNLYWYRRVMGKEIKFLLHFVKESKQDESGMPNNRFLAERTGGTYSTLKVQPAELEDSGVYFCASSRDRGKVRSYEQYFGPGTRLTVT.

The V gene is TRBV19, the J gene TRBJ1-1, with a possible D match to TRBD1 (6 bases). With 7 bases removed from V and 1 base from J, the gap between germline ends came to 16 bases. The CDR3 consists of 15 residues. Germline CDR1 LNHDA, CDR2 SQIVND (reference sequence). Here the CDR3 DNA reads TGTGCCAGTACTCCCTCTCAGACAGGGAACACTGAAGCTTTCTTT. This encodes CASTPSQTGNTEAFF.

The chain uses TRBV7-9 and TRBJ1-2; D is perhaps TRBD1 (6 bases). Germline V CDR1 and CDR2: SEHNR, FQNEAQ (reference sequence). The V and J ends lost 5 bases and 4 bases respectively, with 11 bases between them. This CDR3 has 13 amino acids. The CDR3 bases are TGTGCCAGCAGCCCGGGACAAAGCTATGGCTACACCTTC. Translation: CASSPGQSYGYTF.

This CDR3 reads CASSQEYLGRGEAFF. The DNA for the CDR3 is TGCGCCAGCAGCCAGGAATACCTCGGTCGGGGTGAAGCTTTCTTT. The gene calls are TRBV4-3 and TRBJ1-1; D gene unclear. The V end lost 3 bases, the J end lost 7 bases, and 18 bases lay between the germline ends. The germline CDR1 and CDR2 sequences are LGHNA and YSLEER. The length of the CDR3 is 15 residues.

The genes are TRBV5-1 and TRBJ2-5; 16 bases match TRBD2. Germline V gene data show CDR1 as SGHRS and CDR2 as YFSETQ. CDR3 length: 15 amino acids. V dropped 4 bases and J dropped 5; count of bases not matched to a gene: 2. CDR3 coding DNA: TGCGCCAGCAGCGGGGGACTAGCGGGGGGGGAGACCCAGTACTTC. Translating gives CASSGGLAGGETQYF.

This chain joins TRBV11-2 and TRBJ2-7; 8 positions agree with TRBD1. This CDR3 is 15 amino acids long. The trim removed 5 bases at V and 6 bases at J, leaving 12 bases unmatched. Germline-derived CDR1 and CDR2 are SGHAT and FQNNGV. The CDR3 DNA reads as TGTGCCAGCAGCCCAAGGGACAGGCTGACCTCCGAGCAGTACTTC. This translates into CASSPRDRLTSEQYF.

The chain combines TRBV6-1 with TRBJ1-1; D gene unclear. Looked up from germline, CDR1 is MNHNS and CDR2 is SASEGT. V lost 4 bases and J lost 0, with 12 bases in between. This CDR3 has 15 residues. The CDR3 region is CASSGRIPLNTEAFF. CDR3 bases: TGTGCCAGCAGTGGACGGATACCCTTGAACACTGAAGCTTTCTTT.

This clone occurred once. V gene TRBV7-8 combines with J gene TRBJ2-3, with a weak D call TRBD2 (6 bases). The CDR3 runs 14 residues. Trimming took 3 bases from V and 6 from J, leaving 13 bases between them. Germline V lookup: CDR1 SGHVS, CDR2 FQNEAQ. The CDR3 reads CASSLGGRWDTQYF. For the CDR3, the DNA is TGTGCCAGCAGCTTGGGAGGTCGGTGGGATACGCAGTATTTT.

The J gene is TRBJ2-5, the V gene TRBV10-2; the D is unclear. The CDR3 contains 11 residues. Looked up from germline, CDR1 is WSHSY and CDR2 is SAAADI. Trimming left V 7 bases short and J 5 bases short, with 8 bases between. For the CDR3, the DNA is TGCGCCAGCAAGTCTGGCGAGACCCAGTACTTC. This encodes CASKSGETQYF.

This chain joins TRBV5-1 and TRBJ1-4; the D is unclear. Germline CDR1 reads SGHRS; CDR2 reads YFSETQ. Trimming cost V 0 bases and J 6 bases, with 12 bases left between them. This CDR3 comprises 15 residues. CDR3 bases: TGCGCCAGCAGCTTGGCTGGTTACAGCGATGAAAAACTGTTTTTT. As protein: CASSLAGYSDEKLFF.